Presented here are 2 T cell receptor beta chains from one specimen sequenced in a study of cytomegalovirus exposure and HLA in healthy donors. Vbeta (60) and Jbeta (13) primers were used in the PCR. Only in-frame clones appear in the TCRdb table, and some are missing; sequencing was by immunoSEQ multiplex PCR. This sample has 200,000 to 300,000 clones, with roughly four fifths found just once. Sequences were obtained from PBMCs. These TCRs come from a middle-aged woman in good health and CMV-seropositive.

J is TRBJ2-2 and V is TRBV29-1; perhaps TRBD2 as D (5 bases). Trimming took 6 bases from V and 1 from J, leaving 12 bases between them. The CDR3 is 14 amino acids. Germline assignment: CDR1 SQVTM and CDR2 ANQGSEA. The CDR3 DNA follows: TGCAGCGTGCAGACACGGGGGAACACCGGGGAGCTGTTTTTT. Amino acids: CSVQTRGNTGELFF.

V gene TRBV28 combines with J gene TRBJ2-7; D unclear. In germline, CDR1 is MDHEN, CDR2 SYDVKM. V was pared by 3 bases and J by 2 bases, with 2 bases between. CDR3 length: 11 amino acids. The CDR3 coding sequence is TGTGCCAGCAGTTTCGCCTACGAGCAGTACTTC. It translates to CASSFAYEQYF.